This T cell receptor (beta chain) was obtained from a study of CD8+CD57+ T cells in acquired aplastic anemia. CDR3 and TCR beta VDJ profiling relied on a genomic DNA template. TCRdb reanalysed the reads using MiXCR and keeps one entry per CDR3 protein. The table lists about 190,000 distinct CDR3 sequences, less than 65% of them singletons, with roughly 15% in the top ten. V dropped 4 bases and J dropped 4; count of bases not matched to a gene: 8. Looked up from germline, CDR1 is MNHNY and CDR2 is SVGAGI (reference sequence). There are 15 residues in the CDR3. The clonotype was recovered from a human donor in good health, serving as a control. Sequencing was performed on sorted CD4+, CD8+, or CD8+CD57+ T cells (not recorded which) from PBMCs. The genes are TRBV6-6 and TRBJ1-1; 8 bases match TRBD1. CDR3 loop: CASSCVTGVGTEAFF. The CDR3, as DNA: TGTGCCAGCAGTTGCGTGACAGGGGTGGGCACTGAAGCTTTCTTT.